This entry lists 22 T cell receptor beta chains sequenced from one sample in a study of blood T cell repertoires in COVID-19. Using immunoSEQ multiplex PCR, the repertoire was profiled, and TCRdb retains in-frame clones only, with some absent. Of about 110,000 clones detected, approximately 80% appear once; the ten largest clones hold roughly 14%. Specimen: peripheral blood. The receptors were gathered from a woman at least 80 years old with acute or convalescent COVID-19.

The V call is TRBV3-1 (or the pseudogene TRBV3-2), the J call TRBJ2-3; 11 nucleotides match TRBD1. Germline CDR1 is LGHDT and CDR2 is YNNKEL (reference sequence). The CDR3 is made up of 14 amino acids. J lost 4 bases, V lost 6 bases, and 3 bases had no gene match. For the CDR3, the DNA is TGTGCCAGCAGGGACAGGGGGCTGGCAGATACGCAGTATTTT. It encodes CASRDRGLADTQYF.

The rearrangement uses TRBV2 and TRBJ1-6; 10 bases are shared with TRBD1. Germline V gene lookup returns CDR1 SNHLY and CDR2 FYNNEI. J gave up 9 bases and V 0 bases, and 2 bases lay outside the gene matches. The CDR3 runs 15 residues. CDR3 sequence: CASSEAGQGTSPLHF. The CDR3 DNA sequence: TGTGCCAGCAGTGAAGCGGGACAGGGGACTTCACCCCTCCACTTT.

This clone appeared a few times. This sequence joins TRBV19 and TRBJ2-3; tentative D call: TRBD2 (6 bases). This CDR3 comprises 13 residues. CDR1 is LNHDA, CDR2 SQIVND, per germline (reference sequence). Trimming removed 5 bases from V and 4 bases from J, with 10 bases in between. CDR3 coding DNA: TGTGCCAGTAGTGTCCGGGAGTCAGATACGCAGTATTTT. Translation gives CASSVRESDTQYF. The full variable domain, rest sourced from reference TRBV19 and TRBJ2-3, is DGGITQSPKYLFRKEGQNVTLSCEQNLNHDAMYWYRQDPGQGLRLIYYSQIVNDFQKGDIAEGYSVSREKKESFPLTVTSAQKNPTAFYLCASSVRESDTQYFGPGTRLTVL.

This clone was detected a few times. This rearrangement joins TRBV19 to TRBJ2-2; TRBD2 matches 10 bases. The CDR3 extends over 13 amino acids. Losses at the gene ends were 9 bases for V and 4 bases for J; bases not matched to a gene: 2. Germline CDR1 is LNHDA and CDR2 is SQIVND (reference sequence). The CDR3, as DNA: TGTGCCAGCAAGCGGGAGGGCACCGGGGAGCTGTTTTTT. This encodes CASKREGTGELFF.

The CDR3: CASSPPTARLSSQQFF. The CDR3 bases are TGTGCCAGCAGCCCCCCCACCGCAAGACTCTCGAGCCAGCAGTTCTTC. The chain couples TRBV21-1 to TRBJ2-1; TRBD2 is the table's D call and was not checked against the DNA. TRBV21-1 is a documented pseudogene. The CDR3 length is 16 residues.

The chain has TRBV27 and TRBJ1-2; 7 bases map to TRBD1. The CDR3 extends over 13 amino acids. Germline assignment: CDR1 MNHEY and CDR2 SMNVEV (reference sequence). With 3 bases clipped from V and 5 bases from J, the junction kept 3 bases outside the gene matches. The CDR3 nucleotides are TGTGCCAGCAGTTTTTCACAGGGGTATGGCTACACCTTC. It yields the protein CASSFSQGYGYTF.

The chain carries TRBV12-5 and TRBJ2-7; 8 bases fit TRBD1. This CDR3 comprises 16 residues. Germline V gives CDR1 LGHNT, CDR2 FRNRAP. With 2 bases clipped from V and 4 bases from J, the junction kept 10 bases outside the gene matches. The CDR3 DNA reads TGTGCTAGTGGTTTGTCCCGCGGGACAGGACCTTACGAGCAGTACTTC. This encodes CASGLSRGTGPYEQYF.

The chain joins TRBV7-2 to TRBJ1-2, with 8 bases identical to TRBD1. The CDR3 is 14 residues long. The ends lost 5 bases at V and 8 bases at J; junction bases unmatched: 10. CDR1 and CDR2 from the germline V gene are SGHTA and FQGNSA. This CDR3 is CASSLRGQGEGYTF. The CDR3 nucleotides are TGTGCCAGCAGCCTAAGAGGACAGGGCGAAGGCTACACCTTC.

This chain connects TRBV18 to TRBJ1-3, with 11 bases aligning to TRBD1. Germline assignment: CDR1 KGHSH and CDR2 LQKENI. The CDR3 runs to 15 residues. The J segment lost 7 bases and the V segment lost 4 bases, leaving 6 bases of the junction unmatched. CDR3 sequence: CASSQGTGGSNTIYF. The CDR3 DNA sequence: TGTGCCAGCTCACAAGGGACAGGGGGATCGAACACCATATATTTT.

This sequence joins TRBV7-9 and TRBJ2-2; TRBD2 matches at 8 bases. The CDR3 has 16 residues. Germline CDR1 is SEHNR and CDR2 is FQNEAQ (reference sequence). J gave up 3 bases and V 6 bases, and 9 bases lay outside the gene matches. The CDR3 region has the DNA TGTGCCAGCAGAATTACTAGCGGAGGGGACACCGGGGAGCTGTTTTTT. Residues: CASRITSGGDTGELFF.

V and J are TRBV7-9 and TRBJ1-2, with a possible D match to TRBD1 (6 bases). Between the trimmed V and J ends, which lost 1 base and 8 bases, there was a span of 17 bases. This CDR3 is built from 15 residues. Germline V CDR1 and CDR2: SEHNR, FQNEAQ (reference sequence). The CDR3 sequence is CASSLVGGAISGYTF. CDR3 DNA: TGTGCCAGCAGCTTAGTAGGGGGGGCCATATCGGGCTACACCTTC.

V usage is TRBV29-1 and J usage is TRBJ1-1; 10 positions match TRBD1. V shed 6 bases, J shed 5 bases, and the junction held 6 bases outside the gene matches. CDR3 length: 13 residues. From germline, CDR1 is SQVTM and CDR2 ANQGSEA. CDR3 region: CSVIRDRGTEAFF. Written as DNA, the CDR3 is TGCAGCGTAATCCGGGACAGGGGAACTGAAGCTTTCTTT. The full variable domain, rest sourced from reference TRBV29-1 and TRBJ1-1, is SAVISQKPSRDICQRGTSLTIQCQVDSQVTMMFWYRQQPGQSLTLIATANQGSEATYESGFVIDKFPISRPNLTFSTLTVSNMSPEDSSIYLCSVIRDRGTEAFFGQGTRLTVV.

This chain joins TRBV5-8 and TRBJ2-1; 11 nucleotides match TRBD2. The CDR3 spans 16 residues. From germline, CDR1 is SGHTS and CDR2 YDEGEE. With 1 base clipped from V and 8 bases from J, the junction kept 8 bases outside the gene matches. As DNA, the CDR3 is TGTGCCAGCAGCTTGTCTTGGCTAGCGGGAGGCCATGAGCAGTTCTTC. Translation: CASSLSWLAGGHEQFF.

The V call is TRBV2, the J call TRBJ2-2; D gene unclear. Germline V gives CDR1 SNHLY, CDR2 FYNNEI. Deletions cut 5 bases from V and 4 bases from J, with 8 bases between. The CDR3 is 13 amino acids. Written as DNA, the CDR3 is TGTGCCAGCAGTTACTACCGCACCGGGGAGCTGTTTTTT. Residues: CASSYYRTGELFF.

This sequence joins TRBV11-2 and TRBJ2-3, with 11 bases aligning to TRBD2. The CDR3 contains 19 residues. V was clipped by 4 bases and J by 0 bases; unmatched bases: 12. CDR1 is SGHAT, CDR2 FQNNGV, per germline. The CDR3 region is CASSSPTGTSGRSTDTQYF. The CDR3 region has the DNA TGTGCCAGCAGCTCTCCTACCGGGACTAGCGGACGCAGCACAGATACGCAGTATTTT.

The CDR3 region is CASSVGASVENIQYF. In DNA, the CDR3 is TGTGCCAGCAGCGTAGGGGCTAGCGTAGAAAACATTCAGTACTTC. This chain connects TRBV9 to TRBJ2-4, with D possibly being TRBD2 (6 bases). Germline V gene sequence: CDR1 SGDLS, CDR2 YYNGEE. Trimming cost V 0 bases and J 5 bases, with 12 bases left between them. The length of the CDR3 is 15 residues.

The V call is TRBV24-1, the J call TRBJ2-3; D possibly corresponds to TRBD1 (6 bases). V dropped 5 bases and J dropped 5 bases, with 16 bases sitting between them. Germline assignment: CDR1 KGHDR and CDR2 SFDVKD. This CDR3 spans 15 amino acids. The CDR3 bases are TGTGCCACCAGTGTCAGGGGAGAACGAGAAGATACGCAGTATTTT. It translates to CATSVRGEREDTQYF.

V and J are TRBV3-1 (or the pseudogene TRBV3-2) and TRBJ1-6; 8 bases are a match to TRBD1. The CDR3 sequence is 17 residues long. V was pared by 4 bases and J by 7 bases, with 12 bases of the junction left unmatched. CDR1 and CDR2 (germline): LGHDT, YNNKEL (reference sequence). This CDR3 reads CASSPQPPGQVNSPLHF. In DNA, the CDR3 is TGTGCCAGCAGCCCTCAACCCCCGGGACAGGTGAATTCACCCCTCCACTTT.

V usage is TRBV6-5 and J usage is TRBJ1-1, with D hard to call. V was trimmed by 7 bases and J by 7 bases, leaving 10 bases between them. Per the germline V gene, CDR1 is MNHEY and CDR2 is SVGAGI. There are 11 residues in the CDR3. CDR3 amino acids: CASTGVREAFF. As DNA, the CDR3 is TGTGCCAGCACTGGAGTCCGTGAAGCTTTCTTT.

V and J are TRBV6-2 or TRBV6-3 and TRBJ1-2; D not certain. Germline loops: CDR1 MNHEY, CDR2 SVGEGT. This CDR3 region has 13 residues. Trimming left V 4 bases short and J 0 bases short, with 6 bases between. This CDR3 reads CASSLGANYGYTF. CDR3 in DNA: TGTGCCAGCAGTTTGGGAGCTAACTATGGCTACACCTTC.

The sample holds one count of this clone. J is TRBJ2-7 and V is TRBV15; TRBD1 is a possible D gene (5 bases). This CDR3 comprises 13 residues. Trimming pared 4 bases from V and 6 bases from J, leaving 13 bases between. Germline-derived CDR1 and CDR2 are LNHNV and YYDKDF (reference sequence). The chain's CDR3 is CATSTQQGSEQYF. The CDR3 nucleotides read TGTGCCACCAGCACTCAGCAGGGAAGCGAGCAGTACTTC.

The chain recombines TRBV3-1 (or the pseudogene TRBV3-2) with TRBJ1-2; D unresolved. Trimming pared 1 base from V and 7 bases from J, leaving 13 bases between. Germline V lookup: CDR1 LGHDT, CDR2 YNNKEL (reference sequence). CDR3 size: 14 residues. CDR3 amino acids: CASSQVLAGSGYTF. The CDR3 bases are TGTGCCAGCAGCCAAGTCCTGGCCGGGAGTGGCTACACCTTC.